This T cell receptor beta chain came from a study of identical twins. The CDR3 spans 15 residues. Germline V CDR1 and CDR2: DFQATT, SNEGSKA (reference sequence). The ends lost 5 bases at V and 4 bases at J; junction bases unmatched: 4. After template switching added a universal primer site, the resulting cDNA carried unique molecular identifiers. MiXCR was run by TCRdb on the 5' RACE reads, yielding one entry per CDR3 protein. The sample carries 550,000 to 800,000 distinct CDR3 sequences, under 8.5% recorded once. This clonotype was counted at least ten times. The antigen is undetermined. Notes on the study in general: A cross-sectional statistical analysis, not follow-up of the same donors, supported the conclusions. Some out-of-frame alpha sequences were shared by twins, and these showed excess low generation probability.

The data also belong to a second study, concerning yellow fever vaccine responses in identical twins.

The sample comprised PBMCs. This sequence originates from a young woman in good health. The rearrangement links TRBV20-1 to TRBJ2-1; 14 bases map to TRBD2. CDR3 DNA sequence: TGCAGTGCTGGGGGACTAGCGGGAGTATACAATGAGCAGTTCTTC. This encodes CSAGGLAGVYNEQFF.